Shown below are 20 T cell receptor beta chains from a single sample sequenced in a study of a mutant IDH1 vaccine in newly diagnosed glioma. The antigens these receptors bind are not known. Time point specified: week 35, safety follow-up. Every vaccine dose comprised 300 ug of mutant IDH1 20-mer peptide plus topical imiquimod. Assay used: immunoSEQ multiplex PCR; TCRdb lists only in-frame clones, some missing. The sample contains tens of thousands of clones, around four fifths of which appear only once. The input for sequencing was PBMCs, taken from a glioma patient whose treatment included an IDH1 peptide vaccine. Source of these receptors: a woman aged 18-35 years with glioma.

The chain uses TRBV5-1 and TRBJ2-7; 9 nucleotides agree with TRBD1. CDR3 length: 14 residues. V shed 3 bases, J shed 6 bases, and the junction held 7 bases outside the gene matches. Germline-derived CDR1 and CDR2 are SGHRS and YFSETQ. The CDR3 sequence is CASSSQGQGTEQYF. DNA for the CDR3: TGCGCCAGCAGCTCGCAGGGACAGGGAACCGAGCAGTACTTC.

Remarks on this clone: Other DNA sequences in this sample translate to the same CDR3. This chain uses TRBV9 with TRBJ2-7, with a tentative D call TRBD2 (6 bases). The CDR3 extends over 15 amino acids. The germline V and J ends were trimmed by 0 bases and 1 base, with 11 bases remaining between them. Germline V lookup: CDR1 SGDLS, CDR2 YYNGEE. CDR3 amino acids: CASSVGLADSYEQYF. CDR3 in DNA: TGTGCCAGCAGCGTAGGGTTAGCGGATTCCTACGAGCAGTACTTC. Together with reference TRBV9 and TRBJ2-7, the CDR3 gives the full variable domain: DSGVTQTPKHLITATGQRVTLRCSPRSGDLSVYWYQQSLDQGLQFLIQYYNGEERAKGNILERFSAQQFPDLHSELNLSSLELGDSALYFCASSVGLADSYEQYFGPGTRLTVT.

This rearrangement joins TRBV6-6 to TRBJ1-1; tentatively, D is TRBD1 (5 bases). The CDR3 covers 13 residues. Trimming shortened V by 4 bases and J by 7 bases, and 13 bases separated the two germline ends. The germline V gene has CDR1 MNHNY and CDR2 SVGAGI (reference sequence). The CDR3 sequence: CASSSGGVGEAFF. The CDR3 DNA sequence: TGTGCCAGCAGTTCTGGGGGGGTGGGTGAAGCTTTCTTT.

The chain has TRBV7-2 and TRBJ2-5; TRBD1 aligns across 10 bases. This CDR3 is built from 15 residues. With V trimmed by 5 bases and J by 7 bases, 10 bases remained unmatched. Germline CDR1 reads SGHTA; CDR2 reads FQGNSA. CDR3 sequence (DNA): TGTGCCAGCAGCGTCCCGGACAGGGGGAGAGGGACCCAGTACTTC. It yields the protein CASSVPDRGRGTQYF.

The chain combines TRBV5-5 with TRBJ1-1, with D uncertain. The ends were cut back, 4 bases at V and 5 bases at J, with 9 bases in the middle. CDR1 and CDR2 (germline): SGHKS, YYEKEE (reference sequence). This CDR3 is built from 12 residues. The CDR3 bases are TGTGCCAGCAGCCTCCTCTGGACTGAAGCTTTCTTT. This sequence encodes CASSLLWTEAFF.

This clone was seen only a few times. Written as DNA, the CDR3 is TGTGCCAGCAGATCTACCGACAGGTCTTACAATGAGCAGTTCTTC. Its protein product is CASRSTDRSYNEQFF. The chain couples TRBV7-9 to TRBJ2-1; a weak D match, TRBD1 (6 bases). Germline-derived CDR1 and CDR2 are SEHNR and FQNEAQ (reference sequence). Deletions cut 6 bases from V and 4 bases from J, with 16 bases between. This CDR3 comprises 15 residues.

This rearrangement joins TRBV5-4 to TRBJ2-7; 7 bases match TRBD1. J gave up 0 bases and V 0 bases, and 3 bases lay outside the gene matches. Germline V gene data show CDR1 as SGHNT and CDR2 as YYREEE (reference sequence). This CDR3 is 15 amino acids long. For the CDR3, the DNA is TGTGCCAGCAGCTTGGGTGCAGGGGGCTCCTACGAGCAGTACTTC. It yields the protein CASSLGAGGSYEQYF.

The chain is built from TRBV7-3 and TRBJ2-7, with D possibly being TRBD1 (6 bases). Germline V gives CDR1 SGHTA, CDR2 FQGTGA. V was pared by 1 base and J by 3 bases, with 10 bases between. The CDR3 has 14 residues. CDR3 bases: TGTGCCAGCAGCTTAAGGGGCAGGGGCTACGAGCAGTACTTC. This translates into CASSLRGRGYEQYF.

CDR3 coding DNA: TGTGCCAGCAGCCCGGGACAGGGGGCTTGGGACACTGAAGCTTTCTTT. Translation gives CASSPGQGAWDTEAFF. The J gene is TRBJ1-1, the V gene TRBV11-2; 12 bases are shared with TRBD1. V lost 5 bases, J lost 3 bases, and 7 bases stayed unmatched. This CDR3 contains 16 residues. CDR1 SGHAT and CDR2 FQNNGV come from the germline V gene.

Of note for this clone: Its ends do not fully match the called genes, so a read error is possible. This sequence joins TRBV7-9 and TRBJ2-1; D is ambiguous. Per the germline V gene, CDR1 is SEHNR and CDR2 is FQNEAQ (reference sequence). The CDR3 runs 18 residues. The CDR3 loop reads CASSFQPLGLFSYSEQFF. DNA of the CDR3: TGTGCCAGCAGCTTTCAGCCCTTAGGGCTCTTCTCCTACAGTGAGCAGTTCTTC.

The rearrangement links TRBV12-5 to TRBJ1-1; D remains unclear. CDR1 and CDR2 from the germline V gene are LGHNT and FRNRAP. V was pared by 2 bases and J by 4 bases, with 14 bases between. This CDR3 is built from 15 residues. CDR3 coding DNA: TGTGCTAGTGGTTTGCCAGTAGGATTAGGCACTGAAGCTTTCTTT. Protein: CASGLPVGLGTEAFF.

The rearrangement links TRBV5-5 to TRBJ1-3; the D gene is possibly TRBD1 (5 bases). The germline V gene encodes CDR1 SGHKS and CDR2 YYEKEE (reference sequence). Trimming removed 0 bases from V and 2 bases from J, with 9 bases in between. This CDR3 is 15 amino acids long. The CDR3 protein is CASSLGQLAGNTIYF. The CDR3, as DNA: TGTGCCAGCAGCTTGGGACAGCTCGCTGGAAACACCATATATTTT.

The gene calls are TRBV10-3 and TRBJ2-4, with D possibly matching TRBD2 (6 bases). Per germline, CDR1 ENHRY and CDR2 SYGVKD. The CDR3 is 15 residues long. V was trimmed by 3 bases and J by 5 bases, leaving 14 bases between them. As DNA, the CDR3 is TGTGCCATCAGTGATAGCGGTCGATCGGAAAACATTCAGTACTTC. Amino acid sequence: CAISDSGRSENIQYF.

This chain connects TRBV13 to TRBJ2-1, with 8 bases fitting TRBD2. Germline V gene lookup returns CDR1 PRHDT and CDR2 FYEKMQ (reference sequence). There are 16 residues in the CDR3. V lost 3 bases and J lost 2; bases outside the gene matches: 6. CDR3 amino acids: CASSLGNGGAYNEQFF. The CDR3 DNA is TGTGCCAGCAGCTTGGGAAACGGGGGGGCCTACAATGAGCAGTTCTTC. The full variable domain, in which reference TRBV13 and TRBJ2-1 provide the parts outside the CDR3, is AAGVIQSPRHLIKEKRETATLKCYPIPRHDTVYWYQQGPGQDPQFLISFYEKMQSDKGSIPDRFSAQQFSDYHSELNMSSLELGDSALYFCASSLGNGGAYNEQFFGPGTRLTVL.

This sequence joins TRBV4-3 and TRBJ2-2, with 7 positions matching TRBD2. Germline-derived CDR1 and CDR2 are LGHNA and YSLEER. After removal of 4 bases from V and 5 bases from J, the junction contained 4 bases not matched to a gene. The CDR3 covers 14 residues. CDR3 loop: CASSRGGGTGELFF. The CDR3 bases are TGCGCCAGCAGCCGTGGGGGGGGGACCGGGGAGCTGTTTTTT.

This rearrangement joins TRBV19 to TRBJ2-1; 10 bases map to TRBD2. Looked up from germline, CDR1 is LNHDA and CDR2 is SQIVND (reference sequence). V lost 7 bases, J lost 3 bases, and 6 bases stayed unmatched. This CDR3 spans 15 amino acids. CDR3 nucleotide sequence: TGTGCCAGTATGGCATCTAGCGGGGGCTACAATGAGCAGTTCTTC. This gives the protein CASMASSGGYNEQFF.

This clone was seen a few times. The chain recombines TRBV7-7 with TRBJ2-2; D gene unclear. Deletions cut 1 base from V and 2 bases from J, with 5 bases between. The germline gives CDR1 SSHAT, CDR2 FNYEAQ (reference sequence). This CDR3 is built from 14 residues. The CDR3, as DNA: TGTGCCAGCAGCTTAGACCCTAACACCGGGGAGCTGTTTTTT. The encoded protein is CASSLDPNTGELFF.

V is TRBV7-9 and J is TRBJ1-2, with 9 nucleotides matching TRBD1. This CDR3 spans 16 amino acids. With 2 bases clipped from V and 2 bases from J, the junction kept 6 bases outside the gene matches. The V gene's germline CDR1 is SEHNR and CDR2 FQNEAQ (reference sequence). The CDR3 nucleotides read TGTGCCAGCAGCTTATTGGGGGACAGGGAAAACTATGGCTACACCTTC. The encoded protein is CASSLLGDRENYGYTF.

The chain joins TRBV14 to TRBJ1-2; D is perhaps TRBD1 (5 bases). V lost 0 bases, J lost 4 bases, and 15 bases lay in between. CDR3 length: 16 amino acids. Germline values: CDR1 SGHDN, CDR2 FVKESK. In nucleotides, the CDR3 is TGTGCCAGCAGCCAAGAAGGGGCAGGGCCGATCTATGGCTACACCTTC. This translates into CASSQEGAGPIYGYTF.

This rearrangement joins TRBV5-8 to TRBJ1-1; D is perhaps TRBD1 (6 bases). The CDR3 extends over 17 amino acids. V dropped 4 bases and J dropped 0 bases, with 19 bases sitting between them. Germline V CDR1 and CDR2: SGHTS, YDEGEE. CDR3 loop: CASSPDRLFYMNTEAFF. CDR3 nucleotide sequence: TGTGCCAGCAGCCCTGACAGGCTTTTTTACATGAACACTGAAGCTTTCTTT.